This T cell receptor beta chain was captured by sequencing in a study of T cells after yellow fever vaccination. TCRdb independently ran MiXCR on the 5' RACE reads; one entry per CDR3 protein. The sample includes tens of thousands of distinct CDR3 sequences, about 4.4% of them seen just once. This clonotype came up many times. This clonotype was obtained from a man aged 25-40 years who received the YFV17D yellow fever vaccine. This sample comprised CD8+ T cells sorted from PBMCs, obtained 5 days after the yellow fever booster vaccination.

As DNA, the CDR3 is TGTGCCAGCAGCTACCGACAGGGGTTCTACGAGCAGTACTTC. Protein: CASSYRQGFYEQYF. The chain links TRBV11-1 to TRBJ2-7; TRBD1 aligns across 8 bases. This CDR3 is built from 14 residues. V was clipped by 4 bases and J by 3 bases; unmatched bases: 5. The germline CDR1 and CDR2 sequences are SGHAT and FQDESV (reference sequence).